This TCR beta chain came from a study of cytomegalovirus exposure and HLA in healthy donors (dated by TCRdb to about 2017). The study in broad terms: An earlier analysis of roughly 500 of the donors reported about 250 Gb of sequence data and some 100 million unique TCR beta sequences from 150 million to 200 million T cells. Every repertoire in the discovery cohort had been generated on one and the same sequencing platform. The study aimed to test whether signatures of past pathogen exposure could be identified by cataloging public T cell receptors. To decide whether each TCR beta V gene segment behaved as functional or pseudogenic, an earlier analysis of some 540 of the donors relied on high-throughput TCR beta sequencing. Among a few hundred genotyped donors of the cohort, an average of 235,054 unique TCR beta nucleotide sequences were sequenced per donor, around 18% of them non-productive. A separate validation cohort of some 130 different subjects was used in addition to the roughly 700-subject first cohort. A later analysis re-analyzed previously published TCR beta repertoires from approximately 670 donors and added high-resolution HLA genotyping to study TCR occurrence patterns. Donor age, sex, ethnicity and CMV serostatus were collected together with the repertoire data. The study profiled the T cell repertoires of hundreds of subjects by immunosequencing and related them to cytomegalovirus serostatus. To predict cytomegalovirus infection status, the study combined high-throughput TCR immunosequencing, statistical association of individual TCRs with disease status, and machine learning. A later genetic analysis took genome-wide SNP genotypes for about 55% of the 666 donors and used that subset as a discovery cohort. The later analysis used no new phenotypic data to find candidate immune exposures, relying instead on TCR beta sequences and their occurrence across donors. Of the roughly 410 genotyped donors, more than 75% were placed in the genetic ancestry cluster associated with self-reported Caucasian donors. An early release that covered roughly 600 HLA-typed donors contained approximately 300 gigabases of sequencing data and around 85 million unique TCR sequences. Roughly 5 DR-DQ haplotypes were handled as single units for association and clustering, since linkage in the cohort was strong. Typing coverage varied by locus: roughly 629-640 donors for A, B, C, DRB1 and DQB1; 500 to 550 for DQA1; around 610 for DPA1; 450 to 480 for DPB1. Both class I and class II loci were covered by HLA typing, at four-digit resolution. Study-wide conclusions, independent of this receptor: According to a later analysis, TCR association rates differed among HLA loci, with DRB1 alleles showing the most associated TCRs and HLA-C alleles showing the fewest. Immune exposure information for the cohort was limited to CMV serostatus. The study listed approximately 150 TCR beta chains as associated with cytomegalovirus. In a later analysis, HLA-associated TCR beta chains showed more clonal expansion and lower generation probabilities than non-associated chains that were equally common. A later analysis associated 16,951 TCR beta sequences with specific HLA alleles at a false discovery rate of 0.05. Because counts were too low, roughly 17 rarely observed V segments, including chromosome 9 orphons, were left out of the earlier analysis of about 620 of the donors. In vitro tests confirmed that a few of the cytomegalovirus-associated TCR beta chains recognize cytomegalovirus antigens. In a later analysis, most CMV-associated TCR beta chains were found to appear HLA-restricted, with HLA associations seemingly driven largely by CMV exposure. A cluster of highly shared sequence variants was judged likely to be a technical artifact of the sequencing pipeline. According to a later analysis, parvovirus B19, influenza, CMV and Epstein-Barr virus appeared linked to several top co-occurrence clusters. This cohort had only TCR beta chains sequenced, and the lack of alpha or paired-chain data limited which features could be detected. Because HLA typing was unavailable for some donors at each locus, only the typed subset was used in association tests. In a later genetic analysis, a missense DCLRE1C variant was associated with V-gene and J-gene trimming of TCR beta chains, and the association was replicated in an independent cohort. The classifier was reported to diagnose cytomegalovirus status with high specificity and sensitivity in both the original and validation cohorts. Some IMGT-functional V segments, including TRBV6-2 and TRBV6-3, could not be distinguished by the 87-base-pair reads and were therefore excluded. In a later genetic analysis, fewer N-insertions in productive TCRs were reported among donors in an Asian-associated ancestry cluster than the 666-donor mean. A further reported finding was that TCR beta sequences accurately predicted the HLA-A and HLA-B alleles for most subjects in the first cohort. Linkage disequilibrium might explain the correlated functional status among segregating V segments, but an unknown experimental factor could not be ruled out. While some public TCRs were present in many individuals, most TCR sequences turned up only very rarely across donors. The authors suggested that the approach could potentially be extended to other disease states and immunological phenotypes. Assigning TCR associations to individual alleles was difficult when HLA alleles, especially DR and DQ, strongly co-occurred. An earlier analysis of around 600 of the donors showed that most TCR beta V segments appeared in productive rearrangements either about 90% or about 30% of the time, which broadly matched IMGT annotations. Sequencing depth was assumed to be roughly uniform across donors in the presence/absence analyses, though that assumption may not hold.

The cohort was made up of 500 to 800 healthy bone marrow donors. At the time of sampling, all cohort members were nominally healthy, though unrecorded immune exposures were likely present. The donor tested CMV seropositive, placing the donor among the 289 seropositive members of the cohort. A peripheral blood sample was collected from each donor, and TCR beta sequencing was performed on peripheral blood mononuclear cells. The Qiagen DNeasy Blood Extraction Kit was used to extract genomic DNA from the blood cell samples. This clone was seen a few times. It lacks a known antigen. Base quality data are lacking; no much larger clone is found one base away. From cysteine to phenylalanine, the CDR3 is 15 amino acids long. CDR3 DNA is the only sequence kept; it has 45 bases, read in frame from the first base. Trimming removed 5 bases from V and 4 bases from J, leaving 17 bases between the germline ends. CDR1 and CDR2 are drawn from the germline V gene (reference sequence): MNHNY, SVGAGI.

The library relied on the immunoSEQ multiplex PCR assay. For the multiplex PCR, a mixture combining 60 forward primers for TCR Vbeta segments and 13 reverse primers for TCR Jbeta segments was used. A multiplex PCR assay on genomic DNA amplified the CDR3 region of rearranged TCR beta genes. On the Illumina HiSeq System, the amplified TCR beta libraries were sequenced as 87-base-pair reads. The paper's processing steps were these. A later analysis tallied some 79 million unique TCR beta chains across the 666 repertoires, and some 10 million of those chains were shared by two or more donors. A nearest-neighbor algorithm error-corrected the raw reads and collapsed the reads into unique sequences, merging closely related sequences to remove PCR and sequencing errors. CDR3 sequences were aligned to IMGT reference sequences to assign V, D and J gene segments. For a sequence to be retained, a match of at least six nucleotides to both a V gene segment and a J gene segment was required. Rearrangements were classified as productive when the CDR3 lacked stop codons and remained in frame with V and J, and all other rearrangements were classified as non-productive. CDR3 was defined according to IMGT convention as the region running from the second conserved V-encoded cysteine to the conserved J-encoded phenylalanine. The earlier analysis of about 640 of the donors excluded any sequence lacking an unambiguous match to a single V gene segment. In an earlier analysis of a few hundred of the donors, a V segment was called functional when productive rearrangements were above 56.7%, and segregating when the standard deviation between donors exceeded 5%. To diagnose cytomegalovirus status from the catalog of TCR beta chain sequences, a statistical classification framework was built. In a later analysis, V and J genes were assigned by comparing TCR nucleotide sequences against IMGT/GENE-DB human TR gene sequences. In a later analysis, CDR3 sequences and most-parsimonious VDJ recombination scenarios were assigned using the TCRdist pipeline. In a later analysis, every TCR beta chain was defined by the combination of its CDR3 amino acid sequence and its V-gene family, and reads without a unique V-gene family were dropped. As a way to deal with suspected cross-contamination and a sequencing artifact, a later analysis dropped 500 to 700 nucleotide sequences that were highly shared and had low generation probability. For each public chain, a later analysis derived a clonal expansion index from normalized ranks of inferred template counts within each repertoire. In a later analysis, generation probabilities were computed with a VDJ recombination model fitted to out-of-frame rearrangements, and the resulting probabilities were checked against IGoR. In a later analysis, hypergeometric tests were used to score TCR-TCR, TCR-HLA and TCR-CMV co-occurrence, with a repertoire-size bias correction applied to TCR pairs. In a later analysis, false discovery rates were estimated by permuting HLA or CMV assignments 20 times. A later analysis grouped co-occurring TCRs with DBSCAN, adding TCRdist sequence similarity when clustering within HLA-allele-positive subsets. Repertoires with fewer than 30,000 or more than 120,000 public chains, plus five repertoires with anomalous nucleotide sharing, were excluded from co-occurrence clustering. Not all clones reach the TCRdb copy of this immuneACCESS table, which keeps in-frame sequences only. Checked studies attribute under half of the gap to unresolved V genes and leave the rest unexplained. V, J and clone size reflect that table, while D and trimming were determined from the DNA. The sample records around 160,000 clones, over 65% of which are singletons. The biggest ten clones account for around 3% of the sample.

This clonotype was sampled from a woman between 35 and 50 years old in good health and CMV-seropositive. Sequenced: PBMCs. The chain is encoded by TRBV6-6 joined to TRBJ1-1, with a tentative D gene TRBD1 over 6 matching bases. The CDR3 protein is CASSNHQGLVTEAFF. In nucleotides, the sequence is TGTGCCAGCAGTAATCACCAGGGGCTCGTCACTGAAGCTTTCTTT.